This TCR beta chain comes out of a study of shared clonotypes between healthy human individuals. Study information: A donor's plate count was three for CD4 naive and three for CD4 memory; CD8 naive had two and CD8 memory one.

Method: immunoSEQ multiplex PCR; TCRdb's copy keeps in-frame clones and lacks some. The sample has over a million clones, approximately 68% seen once. This CDR3 has 14 residues. From germline, CDR1 is SEHNR and CDR2 FQNEAQ (reference sequence). V shed 1 base, J shed 4 bases, and the junction held 3 bases outside the gene matches. The sequencing sample was made of memory CD4+ T cells sorted from blood. As to subset: CD45RA-negative fraction. This chain joins TRBV7-9 and TRBJ1-2; 7 bases map to TRBD1. The sequence came from a man between 18 and 29 years old in good health. The CDR3 loop is CASSLGRQGYGYTF. The CDR3, as DNA: TGTGCCAGCAGCTTAGGGAGACAGGGCTATGGCTACACCTTC.